The clone carrying this T cell receptor beta chain was counted between two and nine times. CDR3 size: 16 residues. J was trimmed by 6 bases and V by 6 bases; bases with no gene match: 14. The germline gives CDR1 LNHDA, CDR2 SQIVND (reference sequence). As originally analysed: By means of reference gene primer amplification, nucleated cell counts were estimated. Libraries were prepared by immunoSEQ multiplex PCR; TCRdb keeps only in-frame clonotypes and omits some of them. D and trimming were read from the DNA, whereas the V and J calls and clone size are those reported in that table. The table lists 260,000 or so clones, 75% to 85% of them singletons. The entry originates in a study of blood T cell repertoires in COVID-19. Turning to the study itself: Both acute and convalescent COVID-19 samples were obtained from the United States, Italy and Spain.

The specimen sequenced was peripheral blood. This TCR was sampled from a woman older than 75 with COVID-19, enrolled during active disease. The chain joins TRBV19 to TRBJ1-5; 7 bases fit TRBD1. The CDR3 reads CASSSTDRVRSQPQHF. CDR3 nucleotides: TGTGCCAGTAGCAGCACCGACAGGGTTCGAAGTCAGCCCCAGCATTTT.